This T cell receptor beta chain was retrieved from a study of cytomegalovirus exposure and HLA in healthy donors. Use of 60 Vbeta and 13 Jbeta primers characterized the PCR. Some clones are missing from TCRdb's copy, which holds only in-frame ones; the method was immunoSEQ multiplex PCR. Here the sample spans 100,000 to 150,000 clones, more than 70% being singletons. Whole-study findings and limits: An analysis that was carried out later associated some 17,000 TCR beta sequences with HLA alleles at 0.05 false discovery rate. Rare TCR sequences dominated, though some public TCRs recurred in many donors.

The length of the CDR3 is 17 residues. The germline gives CDR1 SEHNR, CDR2 FQNEAQ (reference sequence). V dropped 3 bases and J dropped 5; count of bases not matched to a gene: 11. On this clone: The antigen remains unidentified.

This receptor was taken from a male donor in good health and CMV-seronegative. Sequencing used PBMCs. This chain uses TRBV7-9 with TRBJ2-1; 9 nucleotides line up with TRBD2. CDR3 sequence (DNA): TGTGCCAGCAGCTTCCGCCCAGGCGGGGGGGCCCACAATGAGCAGTTCTTC. Amino acid sequence: CASSFRPGGGAHNEQFF.